This entry features one T cell receptor beta chain sequence. The researchers obtained blood RNA from unsorted whole blood and also extracted germline DNA. The record originates from a study of tumor-infiltrating lymphocytes in primary liver carcinoma. TCR beta cDNA was made from roughly 500 ng total RNA with a constant-region primer. Researchers made the TCR beta libraries by running three nested multiplex PCR rounds with slightly modified ARM-PCR. TCRdb re-analysed the multiplex PCR reads in MiXCR, keeping a single row per CDR3 protein. Among fewer than 350,000 distinct CDR3 sequences, 55% to 65% were seen once, and the ten largest hold approximately 9.4%. The sequence was collected from a man aged 40-55 years with primary liver carcinoma and hepatitis B virus infection. The specimen sequenced was peripheral blood.

CDR3: CANNFNFRTSGNNEQFF. CDR3 DNA sequence: TGCGCCAACAACTTTAACTTCCGGACTAGCGGAAACAATGAGCAGTTCTTC. The V and J genes are TRBV5-1 and TRBJ2-1; 10 bases agree with TRBD2. CDR1 and CDR2 from the germline V gene are SGHRS and YFSETQ. The CDR3 spans 17 residues. After removal of 9 bases from V and 5 bases from J, the junction contained 17 bases not matched to a gene.